These T cell receptor beta chains were read from a single sample in a study of lung T cells in sarcoidosis with Löfgren's syndrome. TCRdb used MiXCR to reprocess the reads, holding one entry per CDR3 protein. The profile shows approximately 20,000 distinct CDR3 sequences, over 20% of them singletons. Sequences were obtained from CD4+ T cells from bronchoalveolar lavage. These receptors originate from a human donor with sarcoidosis (Löfgren's syndrome or another form), or a control subject (not recorded which). The CDR3 runs from the conserved cysteine through the conserved F or W. D genes are given only for firm matches. Rows may omit the clone size; those that give it use once, few, many or a size class.

clone_size d_call j_call v_call cdr3_aa cdr3_nt
many . TRBJ1-5 TRBV7-2 CASSLHSNQPQHF TGTGCCAGCAGCTTGCACAGCAATCAGCCCCAGCATTTT
medium-sized . TRBJ2-3 TRBV7-2 CASSLYTDTQYF TGTGCCAGCAGCTTATACACAGATACGCAGTATTTT
many . TRBJ1-1 TRBV5-1 CASSFTGNTEAFF TGCGCCAGCAGCTTTACAGGGAACACTGAAGCTTTCTTT
many . TRBJ2-5 TRBV7-7 CASSLARQGMETQYF TGTGCTAGCAGCTTAGCGCGGCAGGGTATGGAGACCCAGTACTTC
many . TRBJ2-7 TRBV4-3 CASSQAGTAAYEQYF TGCGCCAGCAGCCAAGCCGGGACGGCCGCCTACGAGCAGTACTTC
medium-sized . TRBJ2-1 TRBV27 CASSLSGQFGNEQFF TGTGCCAGCAGTTTATCGGGGCAATTTGGCAATGAGCAGTTCTTC
few . TRBJ2-3 TRBV24-1 CATSDLVSRDTDTQYF TGTGCCACCAGTGATTTAGTTTCGAGAGACACAGATACGCAGTATTTT
medium-sized . TRBJ2-1 TRBV6-1 CASSLPPEQFF TGTGCCAGCAGCCTACCCCCGGAGCAGTTCTTC
few . TRBJ2-1 TRBV2 CASSEGGTYNEQFF TGTGCCAGCAGTGAGGGCGGGACCTACAATGAGCAGTTCTTC
few . TRBJ2-7 TRBV20-1 CSASRGTIYEQYF TGCAGTGCTAGTCGGGGGACAATCTACGAGCAGTACTTC
medium-sized . TRBJ1-1 TRBV20-1 CSVLDRRGTEAFF TGCAGTGTCCTGGACCGCCGGGGCACTGAAGCTTTCTTT
medium-sized . TRBJ1-5 TRBV28 CASSLKYQPQHF TGTGCCAGCAGTTTAAAATATCAGCCCCAGCATTTT
medium-sized . TRBJ2-7 TRBV20-1 CSQTGNSYEQYF TGCAGTCAAACAGGGAACTCCTACGAGCAGTACTTC
. . TRBJ2-6 TRBV2 CASSRGGSGANVLTF TGTGCCAGCAGCCGAGGAGGCTCTGGGGCCAACGTCCTGACTTTC
many . TRBJ1-5 TRBV3-1 CASSQGTLGNQPQHF TGTGCCAGCAGCCAAGGGACGCTCGGCAATCAGCCCCAGCATTTT
. TRBD2 TRBJ2-3 TRBV7-6 CANSSSGRGPDTQYF TGTGCCAACAGCTCAAGCGGGAGGGGGCCAGATACGCAGTATTTT
. TRBD2 TRBJ2-1 TRBV19 CASSIWTSGSRNEQFF TGTGCCAGTAGTATCTGGACTAGCGGGAGTAGGAATGAGCAGTTCTTC
. . TRBJ2-3 TRBV7-2 CASSLASSDAQYF TGTGCCAGCAGCTTAGCGTCTTCAGATGCGCAGTATTTT
many TRBD1 TRBJ2-3 TRBV4-2 CASSAGDLTGGIPDTQYF TGTGCCAGCAGCGCCGGGGACCTTACAGGGGGCATTCCAGATACGCAGTATTTT
many TRBD1 TRBJ2-1 TRBV25-1 CASSDTTGTGPYNEQFF TGTGCCAGCAGTGATACAACCGGGACAGGCCCCTACAATGAGCAGTTCTTC
medium-sized TRBD2 TRBJ2-1 TRBV20-1 CSARLAGRVNEQFF TGCAGTGCTAGACTAGCGGGACGAGTCAATGAGCAGTTCTTC
many TRBD2 TRBJ2-3 TRBV20-1 CSANPGLAASTDTQYF TGCAGTGCGAACCCGGGTCTAGCGGCTAGCACAGATACGCAGTATTTT
few . TRBJ2-7 TRBV10-3 CAISGIKGPQNEQYF TGTGCCATCAGTGGAATAAAGGGACCACAGAACGAGCAGTACTTC
once . TRBJ1-1 TRBV11-2 CASSFGTGMNTEAFF TGTGCCAGCAGCTTCGGGACGGGGATGAACACTGAAGCTTTCTTT
many . TRBJ1-4 TRBV15 CATSIFSEGGEKLFF TGTGCCACCAGCATTTTCTCCGAGGGGGGGGAAAAACTGTTTTTT
few . TRBJ1-1 TRBV5-5 CASSLGDSRYRAEAFF TGTGCCAGCAGCTTGGGAGACAGCCGCTATAGGGCTGAAGCTTTCTTT
many . TRBJ2-7 TRBV7-2 CASSPPGSYEQYF TGTGCCAGCAGCCCCCCGGGCTCCTACGAGCAGTACTTC
. . TRBJ2-7 TRBV20-1 CSASDRPSYEQYF TGCAGTGCTAGCGATCGGCCCTCCTACGAGCAGTACTTC
. . TRBJ2-1 TRBV5-4 CASASPGSNDNEQFF TGTGCCAGCGCCAGTCCCGGGAGTAACGACAATGAGCAGTTCTTC
many . TRBJ1-1 TRBV3-1 CASSLTGAGTEAFF TGTGCCAGCAGCCTCACTGGGGCGGGGACTGAAGCTTTCTTT